This T cell receptor beta chain came from a study of blood T cell repertoires in COVID-19. Assay: immunoSEQ multiplex PCR; the TCRdb copy retains only in-frame clones and omits some. The sample consists of over 150,000 clones, approximately 79% of them appearing once. The trim removed 0 bases at V and 0 bases at J, leaving 5 bases unmatched. In germline, CDR1 is SGHRS, CDR2 YFSETQ. The CDR3 runs to 16 residues. Sequenced: peripheral blood. This rearrangement joins TRBV5-1 to TRBJ1-1; TRBD1 aligns across 7 bases. The TCR originated in a woman in her 70s with acute or convalescent COVID-19. Here the CDR3 reads CASSLVRGDLNTEAFF. CDR3 DNA sequence: TGCGCCAGCAGCTTGGTCAGGGGGGACCTGAACACTGAAGCTTTCTTT.